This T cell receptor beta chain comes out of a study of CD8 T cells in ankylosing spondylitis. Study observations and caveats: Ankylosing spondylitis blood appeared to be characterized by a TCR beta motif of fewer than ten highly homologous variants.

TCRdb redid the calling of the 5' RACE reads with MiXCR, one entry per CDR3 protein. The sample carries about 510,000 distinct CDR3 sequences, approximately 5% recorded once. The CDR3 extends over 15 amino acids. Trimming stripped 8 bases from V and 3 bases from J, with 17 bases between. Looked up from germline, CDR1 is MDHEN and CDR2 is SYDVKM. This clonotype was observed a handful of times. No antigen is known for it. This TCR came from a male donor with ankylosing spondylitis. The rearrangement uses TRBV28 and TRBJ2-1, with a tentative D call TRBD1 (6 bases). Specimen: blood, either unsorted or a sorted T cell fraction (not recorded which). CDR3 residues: CASLPGGRDYNEQFF. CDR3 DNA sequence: TGTGCCAGCCTACCTGGGGGCAGGGACTACAATGAGCAGTTCTTC.